Here is one T cell receptor (beta chain) with its context. This CDR3 is 14 amino acids long. Trimming stripped 1 base from V and 5 bases from J, with 12 bases between. In germline, CDR1 is SGHRS, CDR2 YFSETQ. The source of the sample is a study of blood T cell repertoires in COVID-19. About the research overall: Acute and convalescent COVID-19 specimens originated in the United States, Italy and Spain.

Produced via immunoSEQ multiplex PCR; TCRdb's table is partial and in-frame only. The table includes about 130,000 clones, approximately 89% detected once. The genes are TRBV5-1 and TRBJ1-1; unclear D gene. The TCR was taken from a woman older than 75 with COVID-19, enrolled during active disease. What was sequenced was peripheral blood. CDR3 region: CASSLSAGTTEAFF. CDR3 DNA: TGCGCCAGCAGCTTGTCGGCAGGCACGACTGAAGCTTTCTTT.